What follows are 22 T cell receptor beta chains derived from one specimen sequenced in a study of blood T cell repertoires in COVID-19 (TCRdb year 2020). The library was produced with the immunoSEQ multiplex PCR assay. What TCRdb holds here is the immuneACCESS table cut down to in-frame rearrangements. Part of the clones is not present; checked against another copy, under half of the missing clones reflect an unresolved V gene, and the others are unexplained. The sample table shows some 70,000 clones, and about 90% are seen once. The ten largest clonotypes hold less than 55% of the sample. The sample taken for sequencing was peripheral blood. The receptors here all came from a woman in her sixties with COVID-19, enrolled during active disease.

This clone was recorded only once. This chain uses TRBV7-9 with TRBJ1-1, with 10 bases aligning to TRBD1. The CDR3 has 16 residues. Germline values: CDR1 SEHNR, CDR2 FQNEAQ (reference sequence). The ends lost 5 bases at V and 2 bases at J; junction bases unmatched: 8. The CDR3 DNA is TGTGCCAGCAGCGTCGCTGACAGGGGGCTCAACACTGAAGCTTTCTTT. It specifies CASSVADRGLNTEAFF.

A few counts support this clone. The V call is TRBV2, the J call TRBJ2-7; 12 positions match TRBD2. V was clipped by 7 bases and J by 7 bases; unmatched bases: 11. Germline V lookup: CDR1 SNHLY, CDR2 FYNNEI. CDR3 length: 15 amino acids. CDR3 DNA: TGTGCCAGCAAATCCTCTAGCGGGAGGGCTACAGAGCAGTACTTC. This gives the protein CASKSSSGRATEQYF.

The chain combines TRBV5-1 with TRBJ2-3; 7 positions match TRBD1. This CDR3 comprises 15 residues. Germline CDR1 reads SGHRS; CDR2 reads YFSETQ. The J segment lost 0 bases and the V segment lost 0 bases, leaving 1 base of the junction unmatched. The DNA of the CDR3 is TGCGCCAGCAGCTTGGCGACAGGGAGCACAGATACGCAGTATTTT. This encodes CASSLATGSTDTQYF.

The chain combines TRBV21-1 with TRBJ2-1; the table assigns TRBD2, which was not confirmed against the DNA. TRBV21-1 is marked as a pseudogene. This CDR3 has 16 amino acids. The CDR3 DNA reads TGTGCCAGCAGCTTTTTAGGGACTAGCCTATACAATGAGCAGTTCTTC. This sequence encodes CASSFLGTSLYNEQFF.

This clone was seen only once. The chain recombines TRBV12-3 or TRBV12-4 with TRBJ2-1; D is ambiguous. The CDR3 has 12 amino acids. Trimming cost V 1 base and J 8 bases, with 6 bases left between them. CDR3 sequence reads: CASSLGGHEQFF. The CDR3 bases are TGTGCCAGCAGTTTAGGCGGCCATGAGCAGTTCTTC.

The chain has TRBV10-1 and TRBJ2-1; 9 bases fit TRBD2. Germline V gene lookup returns CDR1 WNHNN and CDR2 SYGVQD (reference sequence). V dropped 6 bases and J dropped 2; count of bases not matched to a gene: 5. The CDR3 is made up of 15 amino acids. CDR3 amino acids: CASSTGTSPYNEQFF. DNA of the CDR3: TGCGCCAGCAGCACCGGGACTAGCCCCTACAATGAGCAGTTCTTC.

This clone was found a few times. The chain is built from TRBV7-8 and TRBJ1-1, with 9 bases lining up with TRBD1. V trimming: 5 bases; J trimming: 9 bases; junction bases outside the gene matches: 13. Germline CDR1 SGHVS, CDR2 FQNEAQ. The CDR3 loop spans 15 amino acids. Written as DNA, the CDR3 is TGTGCCAGCAGCCCCCGCGGGACAGGGATGAGAAAAGCTTTCTTT. It yields the protein CASSPRGTGMRKAFF.

The chain uses TRBV5-1 and TRBJ2-1; 9 nucleotides align to TRBD1. The CDR3 has 16 residues. Looked up from germline, CDR1 is SGHRS and CDR2 is YFSETQ. V was clipped by 4 bases and J by 8 bases; unmatched bases: 13. In nucleotides, the CDR3 is TGCGCCAGCAGCCCGCCCTTGACAGGGGGAGGCTATGAGCAGTTCTTC. Its translation is CASSPPLTGGGYEQFF.

Written as DNA, the CDR3 is TGTGCCAGCAGCTGGACAGGCGACTATGGCTACACCTTC. Residues: CASSWTGDYGYTF. The V and J genes are TRBV7-9 and TRBJ1-2; 7 bases are a match to TRBD1. Trimming took 4 bases from V and 3 from J; bases not matched to a gene: 2. Germline values: CDR1 SEHNR, CDR2 FQNEAQ (reference sequence). This CDR3 contains 13 residues. Variable domain in full (rest from reference TRBV7-9 and TRBJ1-2): DTGVSQNPRHKITKRGQNVTFRCDPISEHNRLYWYRQTLGQGPEFLTYFQNEAQLEKSRLLSDRFSAERPKGSFSTLEIQRTEQGDSAMYLCASSWTGDYGYTFGSGTRLTVV.

This clone was counted a single time. The chain has TRBV4-1 and TRBJ2-5; D unclear. Germline loops: CDR1 MGHRA, CDR2 YSYEKL. The CDR3 covers 15 residues. Trimming removed 0 bases from V and 0 bases from J, with 8 bases in between. CDR3 in amino acids: CASSQDLMYQETQYF. DNA of the CDR3: TGCGCCAGCAGCCAAGATTTAATGTACCAAGAGACCCAGTACTTC.

A remark on this clone: One end of the junction fails to match germline, which may point to a read error. V gene TRBV6-1 combines with J gene TRBJ2-7; D may be TRBD1 (5 bases). CDR1 MNHNS and CDR2 SASEGT come from the germline V gene. The CDR3 loop spans 15 amino acids. The CDR3 nucleotides read TGTGCCAGCACTGAAATGACAGCTTCCTACTACGAGCAGTACTTC. This encodes CASTEMTASYYEQYF.

The J gene is TRBJ2-7, the V gene TRBV7-2, with TRBD2 matching over 8 bases. Germline V gene sequence: CDR1 SGHTA, CDR2 FQGNSA. After removal of 5 bases from V and 1 base from J, the junction contained 10 bases not matched to a gene. This CDR3 is 16 amino acids long. CDR3 protein: CASSPPAGGESYEQYF. CDR3 coding DNA: TGTGCCAGCAGCCCACCGGCCGGGGGGGAGTCCTACGAGCAGTACTTC.

The CDR3: CSVSSGRTGGELFF. The CDR3 DNA reads as TGCAGCGTTTCTAGCGGGAGAACGGGCGGGGAGCTGTTTTTT. The rearrangement joins TRBV29-1 to TRBJ2-2, with TRBD2 identical over 10 bases. The CDR3 contains 14 residues. Trimming cost V 5 bases and J 7 bases; bases outside gene matches: 7. Germline CDR1 SQVTM, CDR2 ANQGSEA.

The chain is built from TRBV2 and TRBJ2-1, with 8 bases fitting TRBD2. The CDR3 contains 15 residues. Germline values: CDR1 SNHLY, CDR2 FYNNEI. The V gene end was trimmed by 5 bases and the J gene end by 10 bases; junction bases not matched to a gene: 13. The CDR3 reads CASSTVAGIFGEQFF. The CDR3 coding sequence is TGTGCCAGCAGTACAGTAGCGGGGATCTTCGGGGAGCAGTTCTTC.

This chain uses TRBV19 with TRBJ2-2; 7 bases line up with TRBD1. V shed 0 bases, J shed 0 bases, and the junction held 4 bases outside the gene matches. The V gene's germline CDR1 is LNHDA and CDR2 SQIVND (reference sequence). This CDR3 spans 17 amino acids. CDR3 DNA: TGTGCCAGTAGTATAGATCCTGGGACAGCGAACACCGGGGAGCTGTTTTTT. This sequence encodes CASSIDPGTANTGELFF.

The chain recombines TRBV6-2 or TRBV6-3 with TRBJ1-5, with 11 nucleotides matching TRBD1. Germline V lookup: CDR1 MNHEY, CDR2 SVGEGT. CDR3 length: 18 amino acids. With V trimmed by 6 bases and J by 2 bases, 12 bases remained unmatched. In DNA, the CDR3 is TGTGCCAGCAGCCCTGGGACAGGGGGGGCCTTTGGCAATCAGCCCCAGCATTTT. Encoded protein: CASSPGTGGAFGNQPQHF.

The CDR3 loop reads CAISQGGRETQYF. CDR3 coding DNA: TGTGCCATCAGTCAGGGGGGAAGAGAGACCCAGTACTTC. J is TRBJ2-5 and V is TRBV10-3; a possible D gene is TRBD1 (7 bases). The ends were cut back, 5 bases at V and 4 bases at J, with 11 bases in the middle. This CDR3 is 13 amino acids long. The germline V gene has CDR1 ENHRY and CDR2 SYGVKD.

This clone was counted a single time. This chain links TRBV18 with TRBJ2-3, with a possible D match to TRBD1 (6 bases). V lost 3 bases and J lost 0, with 10 bases in between. The CDR3 runs 15 residues. Germline V CDR1 and CDR2: KGHSH, LQKENI. CDR3 region: CASSPTGTSTDTQYF. The DNA of the CDR3 is TGTGCCAGCTCACCGACAGGAACTAGCACAGATACGCAGTATTTT.

The chain joins TRBV10-1 to TRBJ1-2; D is unresolved. V gave up 11 bases and J gave up 8 bases, with 18 bases separating them. Germline lookup yields CDR1 WNHNN and CDR2 SYGVQD (reference sequence). The CDR3 extends over 12 amino acids. The CDR3 DNA reads as TGCGCCGGAAAGTACAGTCCCTGCGGCTACACCTTC. This translates into CAGKYSPCGYTF.

The chain couples TRBV21-1 to TRBJ1-3. TRBV21-1 is given as a pseudogene. CDR3 length: 13 amino acids. In DNA form, the CDR3 reads TGTGCCAGCAGGTCGGGTCGGGGAAACACCATATATTTT. Protein sequence: CASRSGRGNTIYF.

V and J are TRBV7-2 and TRBJ1-2; possible D gene TRBD1, 6 bases. This CDR3 is built from 13 residues. Trimming took off 1 base at V and 5 bases at J, with 8 bases between the two ends. The V gene's germline CDR1 is SGHTA and CDR2 FQGNSA. DNA for the CDR3: TGTGCCAGCAGCTTAGGACAGGAGTATGGCTACACCTTC. Translated, it gives CASSLGQEYGYTF.

The sample holds many counts of this clone. The chain couples TRBV6-5 to TRBJ2-2, with D uncertain. V lost 6 bases and J 4 bases, leaving 6 bases between the germline ends. Germline assignment: CDR1 MNHEY and CDR2 SVGAGI. This CDR3 contains 12 residues. CDR3 in amino acids: CASSPSTGELFF. Written as DNA, the CDR3 is TGTGCCAGCAGCCCCTCCACCGGGGAGCTGTTTTTT.